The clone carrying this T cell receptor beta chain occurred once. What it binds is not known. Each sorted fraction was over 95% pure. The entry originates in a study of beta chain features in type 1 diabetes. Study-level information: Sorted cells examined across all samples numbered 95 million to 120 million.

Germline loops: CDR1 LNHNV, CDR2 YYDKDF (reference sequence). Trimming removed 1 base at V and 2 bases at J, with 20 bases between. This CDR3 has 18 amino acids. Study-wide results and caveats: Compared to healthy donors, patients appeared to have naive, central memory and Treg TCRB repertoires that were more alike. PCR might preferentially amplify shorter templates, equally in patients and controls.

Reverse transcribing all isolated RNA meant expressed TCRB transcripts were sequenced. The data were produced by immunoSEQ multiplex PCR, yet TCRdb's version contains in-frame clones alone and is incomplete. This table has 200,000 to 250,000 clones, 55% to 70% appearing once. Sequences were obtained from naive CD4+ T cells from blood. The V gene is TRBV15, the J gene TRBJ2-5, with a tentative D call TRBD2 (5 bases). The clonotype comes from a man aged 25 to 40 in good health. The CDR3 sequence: CATSRGGSPWPGQETQYF. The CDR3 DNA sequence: TGTGCCACCAGCAGAGGAGGGAGCCCCTGGCCGGGGCAAGAGACCCAGTACTTC.